This TCR beta chain came from a study of OX40 agonist ivuxolimab in advanced cancers. Study information: Three patients got partial responses; one had hepatocellular carcinoma and two had cutaneous melanoma.

Data came from immunoSEQ multiplex PCR; TCRdb stores just in-frame clones and leaves some out. The data contain roughly 40,000 clones, over 80% of them singletons. Remarks on this clone: The target antigen is unknown.

V was shortened by 4 bases and J by 3 bases, with 16 bases between the two germline ends. The CDR3 has 15 residues. Germline CDR1 and CDR2: MGHRA and YSYEKL. Study-wide points: Mean expanded clone counts were higher in CD8+ than CD4+ T cells. Clonal expansion was seen in CD4+ and CD8+ blood T cells by week 6 at 0.1 to 3.0 mg/kg. Among the least clonally expanded were partial responders at 0.1-3.0 mg/kg.

V and J are TRBV4-1 and TRBJ2-7; the D gene could be TRBD1 or TRBD2 (5 bases each). The sequenced sample was CD4+ or CD8+ T cells sorted from blood, obtained in a trial of the OX40 agonist ivuxolimab. This receptor was obtained from an adult with an advanced solid tumor such as melanoma, head and neck, liver or kidney cancer. The CDR3 bases are TGCGCCAGCAGCCGAGGGATGCCAGGGAACTACGAGCAGTACTTC. Its protein product is CASSRGMPGNYEQYF.